This T cell receptor (beta chain) comes out of a study of spatial heterogeneity in lung cancer. Germline CDR1 reads DFQATT; CDR2 reads SNEGSKA (reference sequence). V lost 3 bases and J 0 bases, leaving 12 bases between the germline ends. This CDR3 is 16 amino acids long. Described time point: sample taken at primary tumor resection. TCRdb redid the calling of the 5' RACE reads with MiXCR, one entry per CDR3 protein. Found here are some 23,000 distinct CDR3 sequences, 7% of them singletons; the top ten hold 14%. This clonotype was counted at least ten times. The sequence came from a male donor with early-stage non-small cell lung cancer. The sequences come from PBMCs, collected at surgery. The V call is TRBV20-1, the J call TRBJ2-6; perhaps TRBD1 as D (6 bases). CDR3 residues: CSASVGGSSGANVLTF. CDR3 DNA: TGCAGTGCTAGTGTAGGGGGATCCTCTGGGGCCAACGTCCTGACTTTC.